This T cell receptor (beta chain) was captured in a study of response to subunit inactivated influenza vaccine. TCRdb independently ran MiXCR on the RT-PCR reads; one entry per CDR3 protein. This sample has over 800,000 distinct CDR3 sequences; less than 25% occur once, and the top ten carry about 9.4%. Trimming cost V 1 base and J 0 bases; bases outside gene matches: 7. The germline CDR1 and CDR2 sequences are SGHKS and YYEKEE (reference sequence). The CDR3 extends over 17 amino acids. In regard to this clonotype: The antigen remains unidentified.

Notes on the study in general: Authors suggested seasonal influenza vaccinations each recruit few new T cells.

V usage is TRBV5-5 and J usage is TRBJ2-1; 7 positions agree with TRBD2. The TCR originated in a man between 50 and 59 years old who received an inactivated influenza vaccine. The sequences come from PBMCs from blood, collected roughly 5 days after vaccination. The CDR3 bases are TGTGCCAGCAGCTTGACCCCCCGCGGGAGCTCCTACAATGAGCAGTTCTTC. This translates into CASSLTPRGSSYNEQFF.